This record covers a single TCR beta chain. What it binds is not known. Different DNA sequences within this sample yield the same CDR3. In the CD4+ fraction, cells were divided into CD45RA+ naive and CD45RA-negative memory subsets. The table came from immunoSEQ multiplex PCR; TCRdb's copy has only in-frame clones and leaves some out. The data show some 2,100,000 clones, about 94% seen once. The sample belongs to a study of shared clonotypes between healthy human individuals. Whole-study findings and limits: Naive CD4 clonotypes overlapped across a handful of donors at around 4.8%.

CDR1 is KGHSH and CDR2 is LQKENI in the germline V gene. Losses at the gene ends were 2 bases for V and 3 bases for J; bases not matched to a gene: 2. The CDR3 is made up of 15 amino acids. The clonotype originates from a man younger than 30 in good health. The specimen sequenced was naive CD4+ T cells sorted from blood. Described subset: CD45RA+ positively selected. The chain combines TRBV18 with TRBJ2-1, with TRBD1 matching over 9 bases. The CDR3 here is CASSPGTGLYNEQFF. In nucleotides, the CDR3 is TGTGCCAGCTCACCAGGGACAGGGCTCTACAATGAGCAGTTCTTC. Together with reference TRBV18 and TRBJ2-1, the CDR3 gives the full variable domain: NAGVMQNPRHLVRRRGQEARLRCSPMKGHSHVYWYRQLPEEGLKFMVYLQKENIIDESGMPKERFSAEFPKEGPSILRIQQVVRGDSAAYFCASSPGTGLYNEQFFGPGTRLTVL.